This paragraph reports one TCR beta chain. Libraries were prepared by immunoSEQ multiplex PCR; TCRdb keeps only in-frame clonotypes and omits some of them. This table holds 45,000 to 50,000 clones, approximately 90% found once. The sample is drawn from a study of OX40 agonist ivuxolimab in advanced cancers. The material sequenced was CD4+ or CD8+ T cells sorted from blood, taken in a trial of the OX40 agonist ivuxolimab. The sequence was obtained from an adult with an advanced solid tumor such as melanoma, head and neck, liver or kidney cancer.

Here the CDR3 reads CASSQVHNEQFF. DNA of the CDR3: TGCGCCAGCAGCCAAGTCCACAATGAGCAGTTCTTC. The gene calls are TRBV4-1 and TRBJ2-1; no reliable D call. The germline V and J ends were trimmed by 1 base and 5 bases, with 3 bases remaining between them. The CDR3 spans 12 residues. Germline CDR1 is MGHRA and CDR2 is YSYEKL.